This T cell receptor beta chain was identified in a study of beta chain features in type 1 diabetes. CD45RO/CCR7/CD25/CD127/CD95/CD27 sorting isolated CD4+ naive, central memory, regulatory and stem cell-like memory cells. The CDR3 has 17 residues. With 3 bases clipped from V and 2 bases from J, the junction kept 5 bases outside the gene matches. Per the germline V gene, CDR1 is WNHNN and CDR2 is SYGVQD (reference sequence). About this clone: The antigen remains unidentified.

Whole-study findings and limits: The VDJ junctions of type 1 diabetes patients carried fewer insertions and more deletions. Among patients with Type 1 diabetes, TCRB CDR3s were moderately but significantly shorter in every one of the four CD4+ subsets.

Investigators reverse transcribed all isolated RNA, so they sequenced expressed TCRB transcripts. The assay was immunoSEQ multiplex PCR, and TCRdb's table has in-frame clones only and misses some. The table has roughly 400,000 clones, roughly a tenth seen once. The source of this sequence is a man aged 25 to 45 with type 1 diabetes. This chain uses TRBV10-1 with TRBJ2-2; the match to TRBD2 covers 11 bases. The sequenced sample consisted of central memory CD4+ T cells from blood. The CDR3 protein is CASSDLAGGPNTGELFF. CDR3 nucleotides: TGCGCCAGCAGTGACCTAGCGGGAGGTCCCAACACCGGGGAGCTGTTTTTT.